One sample yielded the 25 T cell receptor beta chains listed below, sequenced in a study of blood T cell repertoires in COVID-19. Some clones are missing from TCRdb's copy, which holds only in-frame ones; the method was immunoSEQ multiplex PCR. This sample has approximately 72,000 clones; 84% occur once, and the top ten carry 8.8%. Sequenced input: peripheral blood. The receptors stem from a man between 50 and 59 years old with active COVID-19.

The chain is built from TRBV2 and TRBJ1-4; 8 bases map to TRBD1. With 1 base clipped from V and 10 bases from J, the junction kept 8 bases outside the gene matches. CDR3 length equals 15 residues. CDR1 and CDR2 (germline): SNHLY, FYNNEI. CDR3 residues: CASSEGGTGDVKLFF. The CDR3 DNA sequence: TGTGCCAGCAGTGAAGGGGGGACAGGTGACGTAAAACTGTTTTTT.

This rearrangement joins TRBV7-2 to TRBJ2-1; TRBD2 is a possible D gene (5 bases). The ends were cut back, 6 bases at V and 0 bases at J, with 12 bases in the middle. Germline V gives CDR1 SGHTA, CDR2 FQGNSA. This CDR3 has 15 amino acids. The CDR3 DNA sequence: TGTGCCAGCAGTCCCCCGGGAAGCTCCTACAATGAGCAGTTCTTC. Its translation is CASSPPGSSYNEQFF.

The V call is TRBV6-2 or TRBV6-3, the J call TRBJ2-2; 7 bases match TRBD1. CDR1 is MNHEY, CDR2 SVGEGT, per germline. The CDR3 totals 14 residues. After removal of 5 bases from V and 8 bases from J, the junction contained 8 bases not matched to a gene. CDR3 region: CASSPTGEWGELFF. CDR3 bases: TGTGCCAGCAGTCCCACAGGGGAGTGGGGGGAGCTGTTTTTT.

V gene TRBV18 combines with J gene TRBJ2-7; 8 bases are shared with TRBD1. Germline lookup yields CDR1 KGHSH and CDR2 LQKENI. V shed 1 base, J shed 6 bases, and the junction held 5 bases outside the gene matches. This CDR3 is built from 14 residues. The CDR3 nucleotides read TGTGCCAGCTCACCACTAGGACAGGGTGGCGAGCAGTACTTC. This gives the protein CASSPLGQGGEQYF. Full variable domain (rest looked up from reference TRBV18 and TRBJ2-7): NAGVMQNPRHLVRRRGQEARLRCSPMKGHSHVYWYRQLPEEGLKFMVYLQKENIIDESGMPKERFSAEFPKEGPSILRIQQVVRGDSAAYFCASSPLGQGGEQYFGPGTRLTVT.

In its sample, this clone was seen a few times. The chain is built from TRBV4-1 and TRBJ2-7, with 9 bases aligning to TRBD1. CDR1 and CDR2 from the germline V gene are MGHRA and YSYEKL. The CDR3 is 16 amino acids. Trimming cost V 4 bases and J 0 bases; bases outside gene matches: 7. CDR3 in DNA: TGCGCCAGCAGCCTTACAGGGGGCCAGAGCTCCTACGAGCAGTACTTC. It yields the protein CASSLTGGQSSYEQYF.

In its sample, this clone was seen once. The chain joins TRBV12-5 to TRBJ2-2, with D tentatively TRBD2 (5 bases). The ends were cut back, 0 bases at V and 5 bases at J, with 10 bases in the middle. Germline loops: CDR1 LGHNT, CDR2 FRNRAP. The CDR3 totals 15 residues. CDR3 residues: CASGLVPGWTGELFF. In DNA form, the CDR3 reads TGTGCTAGTGGTTTGGTACCGGGGTGGACCGGGGAGCTGTTTTTT.

The chain joins TRBV5-1 to TRBJ2-7; 7 bases fit TRBD1. The CDR3 consists of 15 residues. V trimming: 2 bases; J trimming: 4 bases; junction bases outside the gene matches: 9. CDR1 and CDR2 (germline): SGHRS, YFSETQ. The CDR3 sequence: CASSLEPGQYYEQYF. In DNA, the CDR3 is TGCGCCAGCAGCTTAGAACCGGGACAGTATTACGAGCAGTACTTC.

The chain combines TRBV27 with TRBJ2-7, with 7 bases identical to TRBD1. CDR1 and CDR2 (germline): MNHEY, SMNVEV (reference sequence). V shed 3 bases, J shed 4 bases, and the junction held 6 bases outside the gene matches. This CDR3 region has 14 residues. The CDR3 here is CASSFRQGDYEQYF. For the CDR3, the DNA is TGTGCCAGCAGTTTTCGACAGGGAGATTACGAGCAGTACTTC.

The chain joins TRBV5-6 to TRBJ1-2; 7 nucleotides agree with TRBD1. CDR3 size: 16 residues. CDR1 and CDR2 from the germline V gene are SGHDT and YYEEEE. Trimming at V came to 3 bases and at J to 4 bases, leaving 12 bases not matched to a gene. The DNA of the CDR3 is TGTGCCAGCAGCTCAAATTACAGGGGAGCGGGCTATGGCTACACCTTC. It specifies CASSSNYRGAGYGYTF. Drawing the rest from reference TRBV5-6 and TRBJ1-2, the complete variable domain is DAGVTQSPTHLIKTRGQQVTLRCSPKSGHDTVSWYQQALGQGPQFIFQYYEEEERQRGNFPDRFSGHQFPNYSSELNVNALLLGDSALYLCASSSNYRGAGYGYTFGSGTRLTVV.

The chain combines TRBV9 with TRBJ1-1; D unclear. Germline CDR1 and CDR2: SGDLS and YYNGEE. V was pared by 0 bases and J by 4 bases, with 22 bases between. The CDR3 loop spans 18 amino acids. Here the CDR3 reads CASSVDAAGVLSGTEAFF. The DNA for the CDR3 is TGTGCCAGCAGCGTAGACGCGGCCGGGGTACTGAGCGGCACTGAAGCTTTCTTT.

This sequence joins TRBV28 and TRBJ1-1; D gene ambiguous. The CDR3 loop spans 16 amino acids. Germline CDR1 reads MDHEN; CDR2 reads SYDVKM. V shed 1 base and J shed 1 base, with 13 bases lying between them. As DNA, the CDR3 is TGTGCCAGCAGTTTATCCGCGGGCTCGGGGAACACTGAAGCTTTCTTT. This gives the protein CASSLSAGSGNTEAFF.

The chain is built from TRBV19 and TRBJ1-5, with D possibly TRBD1 on 5 matching bases. CDR1 and CDR2 (germline): LNHDA, SQIVND (reference sequence). This CDR3 region has 15 residues. V lost 3 bases to trimming and J lost 7 bases, with 16 bases between them. CDR3 residues: CASSIRLGPGQPQHF. CDR3 in DNA: TGTGCCAGTAGTATTCGCTTGGGGCCGGGCCAGCCCCAGCATTTT.

The rearrangement uses TRBV29-1 and TRBJ2-1; 7 positions match TRBD1. The V gene end was trimmed by 6 bases and the J gene end by 9 bases; junction bases not matched to a gene: 8. This CDR3 contains 12 residues. CDR1 and CDR2 from the germline V gene are SQVTM and ANQGSEA. CDR3 DNA sequence: TGCAGCGTAGACAGGGATTTAGGTGAGCAGTTCTTC. Translated: CSVDRDLGEQFF.

CDR3 nucleotides: TGCGCCAGCAGCCCGACAGGGAACGTCAATCAGCCCCAGCATTTT. Amino acids: CASSPTGNVNQPQHF. The chain recombines TRBV5-1 with TRBJ1-5; 7 bases are shared with TRBD1. V shed 4 bases and J 3 bases; nucleotides not matched to a gene: 7. The CDR3 sequence is 15 residues long. The germline gives CDR1 SGHRS, CDR2 YFSETQ.

The genes are TRBV27 and TRBJ2-7; possible D gene TRBD2, 6 bases. The CDR3 sequence is 15 residues long. With 5 bases removed from V and 2 bases from J, the gap between germline ends came to 16 bases. Germline V gene data show CDR1 as MNHEY and CDR2 as SMNVEV (reference sequence). As DNA, the CDR3 is TGTGCCAGCAGTAGTGGGGGGTCCCCTCCCTACGAGCAGTACTTC. Translating it yields CASSSGGSPPYEQYF.

The chain couples TRBV7-6 to TRBJ2-1; 11 positions agree with TRBD2. The ends lost 2 bases at V and 9 bases at J; junction bases unmatched: 9. Germline CDR1 reads SGHVS; CDR2 reads FNYEAQ. The CDR3 is made up of 16 amino acids. The CDR3 DNA reads as TGTGCCAGCAGCTTACTAGCGGGGGGTAATCGGGGTGAGCAGTTCTTC. Amino acid sequence: CASSLLAGGNRGEQFF.

The chain links TRBV7-2 to TRBJ2-3; 13 nucleotides agree with TRBD2. Per germline, CDR1 SGHTA and CDR2 FQGNSA. J gave up 4 bases and V 5 bases, and 6 bases lay outside the gene matches. There are 16 residues in the CDR3. CDR3 region: CASSPRLAGGSDTQYF. In nucleotides, the CDR3 is TGTGCCAGCAGCCCCCGACTAGCGGGGGGATCAGATACGCAGTATTTT.

Worth noting for this clone: The same CDR3 also results from other DNA sequences found in this sample. The V and J genes are TRBV5-4 and TRBJ2-1, with 7 positions matching TRBD2. CDR3 length: 16 residues. Germline V gene lookup returns CDR1 SGHNT and CDR2 YYREEE (reference sequence). Trimming cost V 2 bases and J 0 bases; bases outside gene matches: 5. The CDR3 region is CASSFGGGSSYNEQFF. CDR3 coding DNA: TGTGCCAGCAGCTTTGGGGGGGGGAGCTCCTACAATGAGCAGTTCTTC. Combining the CDR3 with reference TRBV5-4 and TRBJ2-1 gives the whole variable domain ETGVTQSPTHLIKTRGQQVTLRCSSQSGHNTVSWYQQALGQGPQFIFQYYREEENGRGNFPPRFSGLQFPNYSSELNVNALELDDSALYLCASSFGGGSSYNEQFFGPGTRLTVL.

The rearrangement uses TRBV11-2 and TRBJ1-2, with 7 bases that match TRBD1. The CDR3 contains 15 residues. Losses at the gene ends were 4 bases for V and 4 bases for J; bases not matched to a gene: 9. Germline CDR1 is SGHAT and CDR2 is FQNNGV. The chain's CDR3 is CASSSKTQGSYGYTF. Written as DNA, the CDR3 is TGTGCCAGCAGCTCCAAAACACAGGGGAGCTATGGCTACACCTTC.

This clone was counted once. The chain couples TRBV15 to TRBJ2-3, with 8 bases identical to TRBD1. The CDR3 consists of 14 residues. CDR1 LNHNV and CDR2 YYDKDF come from the germline V gene (reference sequence). Trimming cost V 4 bases and J 3 bases; bases outside gene matches: 3. The CDR3 sequence is CATSIRQGTDTQYF. In DNA, the CDR3 is TGTGCCACCAGCATACGACAGGGGACAGATACGCAGTATTTT.

The V call is TRBV30, the J call TRBJ2-1; 10 bases map to TRBD2. Trimming removed 5 bases from V and 9 bases from J; junction bases left unmatched: 16. CDR3 size: 16 residues. The germline CDR1 and CDR2 sequences are GTSNPN and SVGIG (reference sequence). CDR3: CAWGGAWTSGGGEQFF. CDR3 nucleotide sequence: TGTGCCTGGGGCGGGGCGTGGACTAGCGGAGGCGGTGAGCAGTTCTTC. Full variable domain (rest looked up from reference TRBV30 and TRBJ2-1): SQTIHQWPATLVQPVGSPLSLECTVEGTSNPNLYWYRQAAGRGLQLLFYSVGIGQISSEVPQNLSASRPQDRQFILSSKKLLLSDSGFYLCAWGGAWTSGGGEQFFGPGTRLTVL.

The chain joins TRBV7-9 to TRBJ1-5, with TRBD1 identical over 12 bases. After removal of 9 bases from V and 5 bases from J, the junction contained 8 bases not matched to a gene. CDR1 and CDR2 (germline): SEHNR, FQNEAQ (reference sequence). The CDR3 sequence is 15 residues long. The CDR3 sequence: CARQMGTGGDQPQHF. The CDR3 nucleotides are TGTGCCAGACAAATGGGGACAGGGGGCGATCAGCCCCAGCATTTT.

This clone was counted a single time. This chain connects TRBV9 to TRBJ1-6, with D hard to call. V shed 4 bases and J shed 4 bases, with 9 bases lying between them. Germline CDR1 is SGDLS and CDR2 is YYNGEE. This CDR3 has 14 amino acids. CDR3 coding DNA: TGTGCCAGCAGCTCCACCGGTTATAATTCACCCCTCCACTTT. It encodes CASSSTGYNSPLHF.

In DNA, the CDR3 is TGTGCCAGCAGTTACCTTGACAGGGATCTAACTGAAGCTTTCTTT. Translated, it gives CASSYLDRDLTEAFF. The V and J genes are TRBV6-5 and TRBJ1-1; 7 positions match TRBD1. Germline V CDR1 and CDR2: MNHEY, SVGAGI. The trim removed 2 bases at V and 5 bases at J, leaving 8 bases unmatched. The CDR3 sequence is 15 residues long.

The genes are TRBV2 and TRBJ2-1, with 7 bases matching TRBD2. Germline loops: CDR1 SNHLY, CDR2 FYNNEI. The CDR3 totals 15 residues. V gave up 2 bases and J gave up 8 bases; unmatched junction bases: 9. This CDR3 reads CASSETRGSGDEQFF. The DNA for the CDR3 is TGTGCCAGCAGTGAAACGAGAGGCAGCGGGGATGAGCAGTTCTTC.